These 8 T cell receptor beta chains originate from one sample sequenced in a study of T cell responses to AZD1222 COVID-19 vaccine. Generated by immunoSEQ multiplex PCR, the TCRdb table keeps only in-frame clones and is missing some. The sample consists of 100,000 or so clones, 87% of them appearing once. Sample: peripheral blood, taken on day 0 of AZD1222 vaccination. The source of these receptors is an adult in good health.

The genes are TRBV30 and TRBJ2-7, with D uncertain. V lost 0 bases and J lost 1, with 10 bases in between. This CDR3 is built from 14 residues. The germline V gene has CDR1 GTSNPN and CDR2 SVGIG (reference sequence). This chain's CDR3 is CAWSVAIGSYEQYF. The CDR3 nucleotides read TGTGCCTGGAGTGTAGCCATAGGGTCCTACGAGCAGTACTTC.

This clone was found once. The rearrangement links TRBV5-1 to TRBJ2-7; a weak D match, TRBD1 (6 bases). The CDR3 is 12 residues long. The germline gives CDR1 SGHRS, CDR2 YFSETQ. Trimming took off 3 bases at V and 4 bases at J, with 8 bases between the two ends. CDR3 sequence reads: CASSYGQYEQYF. The CDR3 DNA sequence: TGCGCCAGCAGCTACGGACAGTACGAGCAGTACTTC.

The CDR3 DNA sequence: TGCGCCAGCAGCTTTGACAGGGGGAACACTGAAGCTTTCTTT. Protein: CASSFDRGNTEAFF. The V and J genes are TRBV5-1 and TRBJ1-1, with 8 bases matching TRBD1. With 2 bases clipped from V and 1 base from J, the junction kept 1 base outside the gene matches. The CDR3 is 14 residues long. Germline CDR1 is SGHRS and CDR2 is YFSETQ.

The chain carries TRBV28 and TRBJ1-3; a weak D match, TRBD1 (5 bases). Germline CDR1 is MDHEN and CDR2 is SYDVKM. The CDR3 runs to 15 residues. V shed 1 base and J shed 2 bases, with 9 bases lying between them. The CDR3 sequence: CASSLYRGAGNTIYF. The CDR3 DNA is TGTGCCAGCAGTTTATATAGGGGAGCTGGAAACACCATATATTTT.

This chain joins TRBV19 and TRBJ1-5; D is perhaps TRBD1 (5 bases). The CDR3 sequence is 15 residues long. Trimming removed 8 bases from V and 3 bases from J, with 17 bases in between. Per germline, CDR1 LNHDA and CDR2 SQIVND (reference sequence). The CDR3: CASRRPGPVNQPQHF. In DNA, the CDR3 is TGTGCCAGTCGACGACCGGGGCCCGTCAATCAGCCCCAGCATTTT.

This chain links TRBV9 with TRBJ1-1; D is ambiguous. Germline CDR1 and CDR2: SGDLS and YYNGEE. Deletions cut 4 bases from V and 1 base from J, with 14 bases between. The CDR3 runs to 15 residues. The DNA for the CDR3 is TGTGCCAGCAGCCCCCCCGGGCAGCCGAACACTGAAGCTTTCTTT. It translates to CASSPPGQPNTEAFF.

This chain connects TRBV5-1 to TRBJ2-6, with no clear D. Germline lookup yields CDR1 SGHRS and CDR2 YFSETQ. Trimming pared 1 base from V and 0 bases from J, leaving 11 bases between. The length of the CDR3 is 17 residues. The CDR3 sequence: CASSLSLPNSGANVLTF. The CDR3, as DNA: TGCGCCAGCAGCTTGTCTCTTCCAAACTCTGGGGCCAACGTCCTGACTTTC.

This clone was observed a single time. The CDR3 sequence: CASSLNQGTDTQYF. Written as DNA, the CDR3 is TGTGCCAGCAGCTTAAACCAGGGAACAGATACGCAGTATTTT. V is TRBV7-9 and J is TRBJ2-3, with a weak D call TRBD1 (5 bases). Trimming pared 2 bases from V and 3 bases from J, leaving 9 bases between. The CDR3 runs to 14 residues. CDR1 SEHNR and CDR2 FQNEAQ come from the germline V gene (reference sequence).